This T cell receptor beta chain was retrieved from a study of identical twins. Ten or more counts support this clonotype. Its cognate antigen is unknown. CDR3 length: 13 residues. The V segment lost 6 bases and the J segment 4 bases; nucleotides outside the gene matches: 4. Per the germline V gene, CDR1 is GTSNPN and CDR2 is SVGIG (reference sequence). The study's findings and limits: Twins' excess sharing was less marked for out-of-frame beta sequences.

A universal primer site was added by template switching, and unique molecular identifiers were carried by the cDNA. TCRdb processed the 5' RACE reads anew with MiXCR; each CDR3 protein has one entry. The table shows 690,000 or so distinct CDR3 sequences, with 8.6% occurring only once. These sequences were also reported in another study, on yellow fever vaccine responses in identical twins.

The chain couples TRBV30 to TRBJ2-3; TRBD2 matches 10 bases. The receptor was isolated from a young woman in good health. Sequences were obtained from PBMCs. The CDR3 sequence: CACLSGGPDTQYF. As DNA, the CDR3 is TGTGCCTGCCTTAGCGGGGGGCCAGATACGCAGTATTTT.